The clone carrying this TCR beta chain was found a few times. This specimen belongs to a study of shared clonotypes between healthy human individuals. Only in-frame clones appear in the TCRdb table, and some are missing; sequencing was by immunoSEQ multiplex PCR. The data hold about 490,000 clones, with roughly 85% observed a single time. Donors were healthy HIV-negative adults without recently reported acute infections or vaccinations. Unsorted material relied on tens of millions of PBMCs as the source of genomic DNA. Sample: PBMCs. The source of this sequence is a woman between 40 and 55 years old in good health. Some clones in this sample may be carry-over from other donors' samples.

The CDR3 nucleotides are TGTGCCAGCAGTTATCCCGGGAGGTTCGGGGCCAACGTCCTGACTTTC. This gives the protein CASSYPGRFGANVLTF. The gene calls are TRBV28 and TRBJ2-6; 7 bases are a match to TRBD2. Per germline, CDR1 MDHEN and CDR2 SYDVKM. There are 16 residues in the CDR3. J was trimmed by 4 bases and V by 4 bases; bases with no gene match: 7.